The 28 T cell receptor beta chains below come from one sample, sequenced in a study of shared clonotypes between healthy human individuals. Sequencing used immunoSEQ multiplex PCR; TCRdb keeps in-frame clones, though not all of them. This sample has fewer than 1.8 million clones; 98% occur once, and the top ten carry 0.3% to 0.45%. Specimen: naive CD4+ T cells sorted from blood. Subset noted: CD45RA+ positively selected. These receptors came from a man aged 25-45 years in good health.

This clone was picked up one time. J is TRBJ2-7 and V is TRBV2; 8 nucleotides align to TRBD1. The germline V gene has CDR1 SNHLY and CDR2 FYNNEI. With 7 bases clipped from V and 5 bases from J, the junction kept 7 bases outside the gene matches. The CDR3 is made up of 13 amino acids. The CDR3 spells CASTGQAGHEQYF. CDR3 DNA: TGTGCCAGCACGGGACAGGCGGGACACGAGCAGTACTTC.

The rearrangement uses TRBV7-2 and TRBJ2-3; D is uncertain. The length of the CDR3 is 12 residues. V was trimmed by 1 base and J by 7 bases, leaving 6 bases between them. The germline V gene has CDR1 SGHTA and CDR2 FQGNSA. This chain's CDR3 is CASSLEFNTQYF. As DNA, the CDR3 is TGTGCCAGCAGCTTAGAATTCAATACGCAGTATTTT. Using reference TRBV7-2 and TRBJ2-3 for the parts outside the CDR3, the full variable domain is GAGVSQSPSNKVTEKGKDVELRCDPISGHTALYWYRQSLGQGLEFLIYFQGNSAPDKSGLPSDRFSAERTGGSVSTLTIQRTQQEDSAVYLCASSLEFNTQYFGPGTRLTVL.

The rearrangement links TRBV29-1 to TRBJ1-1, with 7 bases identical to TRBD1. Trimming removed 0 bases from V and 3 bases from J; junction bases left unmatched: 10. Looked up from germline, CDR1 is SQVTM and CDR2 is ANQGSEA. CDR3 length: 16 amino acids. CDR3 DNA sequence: TGCAGCGTTGAAGATAGGTGGTGGCAGGGGGACACTGAAGCTTTCTTT. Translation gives CSVEDRWWQGDTEAFF.

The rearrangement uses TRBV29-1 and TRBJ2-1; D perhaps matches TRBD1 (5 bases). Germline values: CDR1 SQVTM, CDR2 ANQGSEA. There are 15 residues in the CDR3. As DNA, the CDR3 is TGCGTCGGTCGGACACCCCCTAGCTCCTACAATGAGCAGTTCTTC. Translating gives CVGRTPPSSYNEQFF.

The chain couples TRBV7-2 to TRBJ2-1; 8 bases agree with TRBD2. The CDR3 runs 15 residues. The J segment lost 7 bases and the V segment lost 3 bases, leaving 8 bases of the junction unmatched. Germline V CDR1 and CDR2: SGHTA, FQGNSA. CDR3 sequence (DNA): TGTGCCAGCAGCTTCTTGCGGCTAGCGGGTAATGAGCAGTTCTTC. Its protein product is CASSFLRLAGNEQFF.

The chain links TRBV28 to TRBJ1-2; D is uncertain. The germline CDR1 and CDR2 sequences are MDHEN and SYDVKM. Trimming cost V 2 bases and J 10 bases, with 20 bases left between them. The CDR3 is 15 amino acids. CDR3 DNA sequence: TGTGCCAGCAGTTTAAGGCAGGTCCGTACCGCTAACTACACCTTC. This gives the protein CASSLRQVRTANYTF.

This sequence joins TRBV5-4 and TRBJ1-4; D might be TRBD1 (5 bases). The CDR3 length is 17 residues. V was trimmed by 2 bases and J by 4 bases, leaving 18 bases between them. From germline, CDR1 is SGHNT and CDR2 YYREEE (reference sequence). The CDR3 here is CASSLLPGGGLNEKLFF. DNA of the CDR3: TGTGCCAGCAGCTTACTACCCGGCGGGGGACTTAATGAAAAACTGTTTTTT.

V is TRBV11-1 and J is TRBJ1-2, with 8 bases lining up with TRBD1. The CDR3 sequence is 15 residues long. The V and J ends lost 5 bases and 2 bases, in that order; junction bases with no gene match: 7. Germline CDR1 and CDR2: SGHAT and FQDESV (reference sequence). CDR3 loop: CASSRRTGTNYGYTF. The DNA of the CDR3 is TGTGCCAGCAGCCGACGGACAGGGACCAACTATGGCTACACCTTC. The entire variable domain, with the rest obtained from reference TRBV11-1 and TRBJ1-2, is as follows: EAEVAQSPRYKITEKSQAVAFWCDPISGHATLYWYRQILGQGPELLVQFQDESVVDDSQLPKDRFSAERLKGVDSTLKIQPAELGDSAMYLCASSRRTGTNYGYTFGSGTRLTVV.

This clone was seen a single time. As DNA, the CDR3 is TGTGCCAGCAGCCGCCTGGGCGGGAGTGATTACAATGAGCAGTTCTTC. Protein product: CASSRLGGSDYNEQFF. The chain joins TRBV14 to TRBJ2-1; 7 nucleotides line up with TRBD2. The CDR3 sequence is 16 residues long. V gave up 4 bases and J gave up 4 bases; unmatched junction bases: 10. Germline assignment: CDR1 SGHDN and CDR2 FVKESK.

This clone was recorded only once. CDR3 residues: CAAHPDGLNYGYTF. As DNA, the CDR3 is TGTGCCGCCCATCCCGACGGGCTAAACTATGGCTACACCTTC. The chain is built from TRBV5-4 and TRBJ1-2; D not resolved. Germline V gene sequence: CDR1 SGHNT, CDR2 YYREEE (reference sequence). V was pared by 10 bases and J by 2 bases, with 18 bases between. CDR3 length: 14 amino acids. Combining the CDR3 with reference TRBV5-4 and TRBJ1-2 gives the whole variable domain ETGVTQSPTHLIKTRGQQVTLRCSSQSGHNTVSWYQQALGQGPQFIFQYYREEENGRGNFPPRFSGLQFPNYSSELNVNALELDDSALYLCAAHPDGLNYGYTFGSGTRLTVV.

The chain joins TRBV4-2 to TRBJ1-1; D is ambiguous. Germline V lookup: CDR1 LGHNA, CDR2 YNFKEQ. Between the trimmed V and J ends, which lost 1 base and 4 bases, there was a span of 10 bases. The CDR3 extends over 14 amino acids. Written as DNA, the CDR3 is TGTGCCAGCAGCCAAGGGGGAGGAGGCACTGAAGCTTTCTTT. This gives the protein CASSQGGGGTEAFF.

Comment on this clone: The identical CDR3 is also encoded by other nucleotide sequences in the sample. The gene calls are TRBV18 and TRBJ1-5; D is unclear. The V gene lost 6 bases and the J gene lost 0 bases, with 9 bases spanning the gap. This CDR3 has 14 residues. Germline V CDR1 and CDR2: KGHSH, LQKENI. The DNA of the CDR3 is TGTGCCAGCTCGCGATCAGGTAGCAATCAGCCCCAGCATTTT. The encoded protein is CASSRSGSNQPQHF.

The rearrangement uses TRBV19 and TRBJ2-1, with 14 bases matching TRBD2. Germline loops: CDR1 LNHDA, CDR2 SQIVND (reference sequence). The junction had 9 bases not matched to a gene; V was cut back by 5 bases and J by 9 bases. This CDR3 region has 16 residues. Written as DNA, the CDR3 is TGTGCCAGTAGTGCACGACTAGCGGGAGGGCCAAGTGAGCAGTTCTTC. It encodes CASSARLAGGPSEQFF. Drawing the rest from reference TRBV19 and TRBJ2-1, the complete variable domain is DGGITQSPKYLFRKEGQNVTLSCEQNLNHDAMYWYRQDPGQGLRLIYYSQIVNDFQKGDIAEGYSVSREKKESFPLTVTSAQKNPTAFYLCASSARLAGGPSEQFFGPGTRLTVL.

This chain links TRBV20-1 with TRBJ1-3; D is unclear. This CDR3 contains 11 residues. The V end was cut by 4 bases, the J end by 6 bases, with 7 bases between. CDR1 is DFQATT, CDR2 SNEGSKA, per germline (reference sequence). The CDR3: CSAMNENTIYF. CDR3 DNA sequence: TGCAGTGCTATGAACGAAAACACCATATATTTT.

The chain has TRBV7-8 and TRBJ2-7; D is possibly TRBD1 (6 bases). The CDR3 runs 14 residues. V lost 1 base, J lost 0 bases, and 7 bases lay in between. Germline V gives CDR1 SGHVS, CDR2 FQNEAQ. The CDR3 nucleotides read TGTGCCAGCAGCTTAGGGGACAACTCCTACGAGCAGTACTTC. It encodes CASSLGDNSYEQYF. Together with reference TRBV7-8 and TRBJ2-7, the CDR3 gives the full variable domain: GAGVSQSPRYKVAKRGQDVALRCDPISGHVSLFWYQQALGQGPEFLTYFQNEAQLDKSGLPSDRFFAERPEGSVSTLKIQRTQQEDSAVYLCASSLGDNSYEQYFGPGTRLTVT.

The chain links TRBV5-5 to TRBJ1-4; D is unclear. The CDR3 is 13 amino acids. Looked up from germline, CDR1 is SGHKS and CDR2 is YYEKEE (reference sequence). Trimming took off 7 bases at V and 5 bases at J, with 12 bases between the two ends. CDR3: CASSPGRNEKLFF. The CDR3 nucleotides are TGTGCCAGCTCCCCGGGAAGGAATGAAAAACTGTTTTTT.

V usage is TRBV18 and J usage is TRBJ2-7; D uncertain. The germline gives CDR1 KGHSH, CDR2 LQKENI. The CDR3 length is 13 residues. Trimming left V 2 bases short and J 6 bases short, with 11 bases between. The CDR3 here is CASSPEHSSEQYF. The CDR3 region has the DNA TGTGCCAGCTCACCAGAACATTCATCCGAGCAGTACTTC.

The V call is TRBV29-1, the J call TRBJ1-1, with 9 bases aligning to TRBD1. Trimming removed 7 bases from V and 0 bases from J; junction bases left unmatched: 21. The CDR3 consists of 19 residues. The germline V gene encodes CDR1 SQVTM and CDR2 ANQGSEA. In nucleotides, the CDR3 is TGCAGCGCTTCTCACGGGGCCCCGGACAGGGGCTACATGAACACTGAAGCTTTCTTT. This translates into CSASHGAPDRGYMNTEAFF.

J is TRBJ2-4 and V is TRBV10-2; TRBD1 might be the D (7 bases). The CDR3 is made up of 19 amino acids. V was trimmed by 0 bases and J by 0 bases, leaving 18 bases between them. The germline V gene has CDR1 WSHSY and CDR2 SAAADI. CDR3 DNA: TGCGCCAGCAGTGAGTCCAGGGGGGCCCTGATCCTAGCCAAAAACATTCAGTACTTC. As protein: CASSESRGALILAKNIQYF.

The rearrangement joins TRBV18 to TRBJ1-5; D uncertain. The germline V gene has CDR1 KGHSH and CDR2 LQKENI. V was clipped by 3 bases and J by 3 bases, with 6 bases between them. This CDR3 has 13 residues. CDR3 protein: CASSPDINQPQHF. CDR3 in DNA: TGTGCCAGCTCACCTGATATCAATCAGCCCCAGCATTTT.

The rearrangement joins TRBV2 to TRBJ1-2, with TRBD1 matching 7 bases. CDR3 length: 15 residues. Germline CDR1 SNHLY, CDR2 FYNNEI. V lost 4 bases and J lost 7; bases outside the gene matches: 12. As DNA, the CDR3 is TGTGCCAGCAGTGCCCCCCGACAGGGCCGAATTGGCTACACCTTC. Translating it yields CASSAPRQGRIGYTF. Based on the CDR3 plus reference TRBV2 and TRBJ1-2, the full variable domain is EPEVTQTPSHQVTQMGQEVILRCVPISNHLYFYWYRQILGQKVEFLVSFYNNEISEKSEIFDDQFSVERPDGSNFTLKIRSTKLEDSAMYFCASSAPRQGRIGYTFGSGTRLTVV.

The CDR3 DNA reads as TGTGCCACGATAGCGGGAGTTAGGGGATCGCAGTATTTT. Its protein is CATIAGVRGSQYF. The chain combines TRBV28 with TRBJ2-3; the match to TRBD2 covers 9 bases. CDR1 is MDHEN, CDR2 SYDVKM, per germline. V lost 10 bases, J lost 10 bases, and 12 bases stayed unmatched. The CDR3 loop spans 13 amino acids.

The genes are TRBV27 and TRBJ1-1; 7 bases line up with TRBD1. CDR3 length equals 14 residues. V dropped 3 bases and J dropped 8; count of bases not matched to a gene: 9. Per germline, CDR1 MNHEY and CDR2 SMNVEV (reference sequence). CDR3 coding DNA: TGTGCCAGCAGTTTTAGGGGGACAGTTGGGGAAGCTTTCTTT. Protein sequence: CASSFRGTVGEAFF.

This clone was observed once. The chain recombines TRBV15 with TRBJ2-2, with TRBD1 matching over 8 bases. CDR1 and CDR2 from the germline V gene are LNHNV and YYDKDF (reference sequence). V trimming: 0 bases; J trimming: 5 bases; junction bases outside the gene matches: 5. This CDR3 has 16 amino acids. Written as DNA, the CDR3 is TGTGCCACCAGCAGAGACGGACAGGGTAGTACCGGGGAGCTGTTTTTT. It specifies CATSRDGQGSTGELFF.

The CDR3 sequence is CASSLAPGVDTQYF. CDR3 nucleotide sequence: TGTGCCAGCAGCTTGGCCCCTGGGGTGGATACGCAGTATTTT. The rearrangement uses TRBV5-5 and TRBJ2-3; D unclear. The V gene lost 0 bases and the J gene lost 6 bases, with 11 bases spanning the gap. CDR1 is SGHKS, CDR2 YYEKEE, per germline (reference sequence). The CDR3 length is 14 residues.

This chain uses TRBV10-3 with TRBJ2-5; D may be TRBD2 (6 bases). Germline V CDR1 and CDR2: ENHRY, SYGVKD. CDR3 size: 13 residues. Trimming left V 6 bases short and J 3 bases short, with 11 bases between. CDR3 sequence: CAIRGRTEETQYF. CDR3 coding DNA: TGTGCCATCAGGGGGAGGACTGAAGAGACCCAGTACTTC.

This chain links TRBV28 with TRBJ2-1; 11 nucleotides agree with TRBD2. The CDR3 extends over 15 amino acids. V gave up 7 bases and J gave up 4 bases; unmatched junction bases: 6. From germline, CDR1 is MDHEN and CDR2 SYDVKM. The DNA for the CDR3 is TGTGCCAGCACTGTAGCGGGAGGGCTGTACAATGAGCAGTTCTTC. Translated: CASTVAGGLYNEQFF.

CDR3 DNA sequence: TGCAGCGTCGCAAAAGGAATAGGGGGAAATGAGCAGTTCTTC. Residues: CSVAKGIGGNEQFF. The gene calls are TRBV29-1 and TRBJ2-1, with a weak D call TRBD1 (6 bases). The germline gives CDR1 SQVTM, CDR2 ANQGSEA. This CDR3 comprises 14 residues. V was shortened by 6 bases and J by 7 bases, with 19 bases between the two germline ends.